Presented here are 9 T cell receptor beta chains from one specimen sequenced in a study of esophageal squamous cell carcinoma under preoperative chemotherapy. TCRdb used MiXCR to reprocess the PCR reads, holding one entry per CDR3 protein. Of roughly 14,000 distinct CDR3 sequences listed, under 55% are singletons. The time point denotes: before preoperative PTX-NDP chemotherapy. This specimen was taken from a patient given preoperative chemotherapy. Source of these receptors: a human donor with esophageal squamous cell carcinoma. The donor label of this sample is uncertain.

This clonotype has a count of ten or more. This chain connects TRBV7-2 to TRBJ2-5, with D unclear. This CDR3 region has 14 residues. Between the trimmed V and J ends, which lost 5 bases and 0 bases, there was a span of 10 bases. The germline V gene encodes CDR1 SGHTA and CDR2 FQGNSA. Here the CDR3 DNA reads TGTGCCAGCAGCCCGCGCTGGAACCAAGAGACCCAGTACTTC. It encodes CASSPRWNQETQYF.

This clonotype was picked up one time. An end of the junction differs from the germline gene, which may be a read error. The genes are TRBV7-6 and TRBJ2-5; D unresolved. CDR3 length: 13 residues. Germline V gene data show CDR1 as SGHVS and CDR2 as FNYEAQ. CDR3 in DNA: TGTGCGAGCAGCTTAGGCGTCCAGGAGACCCAGTACTTC. Translated: CASSLGVQETQYF.

The CDR3 DNA follows: TGTGCCAGCAGCCCCCAAGGGGCCAACGAGCAGTACTTC. This codes for CASSPQGANEQYF. This chain links TRBV7-9 with TRBJ2-5; weak D call: TRBD1 (5 bases). The better agreement between TRBJ2-7 and the DNA end casts doubt on the J call. The CDR3 has 13 residues. CDR1 is SEHNR, CDR2 FQNEAQ, per germline (reference sequence).

This rearrangement joins TRBV7-2 to TRBJ2-3; possibly TRBD2 for D (5 bases). The DNA end is a closer match to TRBJ2-7, so the J assignment may be wrong. There are 16 residues in the CDR3. Germline values: CDR1 SGHTA, CDR2 FQGNSA. The CDR3 sequence: CASSARERWATNTQYF. CDR3 nucleotide sequence: TGTGCCAGCAGCGCACGAGAGCGGTGGGCCACAAATACGCAGTACTTC.

This clonotype is categorized as medium-sized (0.01 to 0.1%). This rearrangement joins TRBV10-1 to TRBJ2-1; no clear D gene. The length of the CDR3 is 14 residues. Germline V lookup: CDR1 WNHNN, CDR2 SYGVQD (reference sequence). V lost 0 bases to trimming and J lost 4 bases, with 7 bases between them. CDR3 in DNA: TGCGCCAGCAGTGAGTCTGGCCGGTACAATGAGCAGTTCTTC. This codes for CASSESGRYNEQFF.

The rearrangement links TRBV27 to TRBJ2-3, with 8 bases identical to TRBD1. CDR1 MNHEY and CDR2 SMNVEV come from the germline V gene (reference sequence). This CDR3 comprises 16 residues. V was clipped by 6 bases and J by 1 base; unmatched bases: 9. CDR3 sequence (DNA): TGTGCCAGCAGCTCCAGGGGGCGCGAGGGCACAGATACGCAGTATTTT. Amino acid sequence: CASSSRGREGTDTQYF.

This clonotype was counted ten times or more. A read error is possible here, since a much larger clone lies one base away. This sequence joins TRBV27 and TRBJ2-1, with D tentatively TRBD2 (5 bases). This CDR3 is built from 14 residues. Trimming cost V 6 bases and J 13 bases, with 22 bases left between them. Per germline, CDR1 MNHEY and CDR2 SMNVEV (reference sequence). Here the CDR3 DNA reads TGTGCCAGCAGCCCCCGCACTAGTCTCGAGACCCAGTTCTTC. This translates into CASSPRTSLETQFF.

This chain links TRBV28 with TRBJ2-7; tentative D call: TRBD1 (6 bases). V was trimmed by 5 bases and J by 5 bases, leaving 10 bases between them. The CDR3 totals 12 residues. Per germline, CDR1 MDHEN and CDR2 SYDVKM. CDR3 nucleotide sequence: TGTGCCAGCAGTGAGTACAGGGACGAGCAGTACTTC. Amino acid sequence: CASSEYRDEQYF.

Regarding this clonotype: Relative to the germline gene, one junction end is altered; a read error may explain this. The chain links TRBV7-6 to TRBJ2-2, with TRBD2 matching over 7 bases. The CDR3 contains 18 residues. Germline CDR1 SGHVS, CDR2 FNYEAQ. CDR3: CASSLDEGREVSTGELYF. In DNA form, the CDR3 reads TGTGCCAGCAGCTTAGACGAGGGACGGGAGGTGAGCACCGGGGAGCTGTATTTT.